Described below is a single T cell receptor beta chain sequence and its context. Its antigen remains unidentified. No base quality values were provided; no much bigger clone lies one nucleotide off. This sample is part of a study of blood T cells in healthy people across ages (dated by TCRdb to about 2015). In the study overall: In model experiments, template switching captured roughly one uniquely barcoded TCR beta cDNA molecule for every two T cells. To avoid experimental bias, donors of different ages were distributed randomly across sequencing lanes. Four age groups were formed from the donors: young (average about 15 years), middle-aged (just under 40), aged (approximately 60) and long-lived (around 82). Using deep sequencing normalized with unique cDNA molecular identifiers, the study measured how TCR beta repertoire diversity changes with age. Two additional independent replicas of 1 million unique cDNA reads from the same blood draw were analyzed for two donors (one aged 18 to 29 and one aged 80 or older). Overall study outcomes, separate from this receptor: As age increased, observed TCR beta diversity per million T cells dropped in a roughly linear way, and a significant reduction was already evident by age around 41. Compared with the aged group, the long-lived group had more naive CD4+ T cells, fewer expanded clones and increased TCR diversity, a pattern suggesting age selection. There was a strong correlation between observed TCR beta diversity and the percentage of naive T cells measured by flow cytometry. Because donor CMV infection status was unknown, age-related changes in expanded clonotypes were potentially confounded. Because profiling used bulk unsorted PBMCs, naive and antigen-experienced compartments could not be compared conclusively. Estimates of total diversity based on one million sequenced T cells were regarded as lower bounds and as underestimates.

The library was obtained by 5' RACE. These reads were obtained on an Illumina HiSeq 2500. A second PCR of about 6 to 11 cycles was performed with a sample-barcoded 5' primer and a J-beta primer mix. A template-switch 5' adaptor carrying 12 random nucleotides introduced a unique molecular identifier onto each TCR beta cDNA molecule. Each sample yielded at least 2.5 million CDR3-containing paired-end reads. First-strand cDNA was synthesized from all RNA with the Mint cDNA synthesis kit, primed by a TRBC-specific oligonucleotide. Following uracil-DNA glycosylase treatment, all cDNA underwent a first 18-cycle PCR with the universal primers M1SS and BC2_uni_R. Under the source paper's analysis protocol: For normalization, 1 million high-quality reads were randomly selected from each sample, with every read carrying a distinct molecular identifier. Reads with shared molecular identifiers were discarded instead of being binned into consensus sequences. MiTCR, set to a Q25 quality threshold and the strictest error-elimination algorithm, was used for CDR3 identification, clonotype clustering and error correction. A nonparametric unseen species model with Euler transformation was used to estimate lower-bound total TCR beta diversity. TCRdb passed the public sequencing reads through fastp at Q25 and MiXCR, retaining productive beta sequences. Merged by CDR3 protein, the rows form single entries marked with the most common genes and DNA. The V and J calls and clone size come from TCRdb's table, not from the authors' own analysis. Within this sample are about a million distinct CDR3 sequences, with roughly 52% of them counted one time only. The biggest ten clones account for roughly an eighth of the sample.

Systemically healthy Caucasian individuals from Russia, over 30 in total and aged about 6 to 95 years, were included as donors. Around 10 milliliters of peripheral blood were collected from each donor into EDTA-treated Vacutainer tubes. Ficoll-Paque density-gradient centrifugation was used to isolate PBMCs, with at least 7 million per sample. Trizol reagent was used to extract total RNA from the PBMCs, yielding at least 6 micrograms per sample. For every donor, flow cytometry on a PBMC aliquot measured the percentage of naive CD45RAhigh/CD27high T cells. Trimming takes 5 bases from V and 6 bases from J, and the germline ends sit 10 bases apart. The CDR3 goes from the cysteine to the phenylalanine over 12 residues. Just the 36-base CDR3 DNA is kept, in frame starting at base 1.

Sequenced material: blood. The TCR was taken from a man aged 25 to 45 in good health. The rearranged chain carries TRBV12-3 or TRBV12-4 and TRBJ1-2; no D segment can be confidently identified. The nucleotide sequence is TGTGCCAGCAGTAGCGGCGACAATGGCTACACCTTC. Protein translation: CASSSGDNGYTF.